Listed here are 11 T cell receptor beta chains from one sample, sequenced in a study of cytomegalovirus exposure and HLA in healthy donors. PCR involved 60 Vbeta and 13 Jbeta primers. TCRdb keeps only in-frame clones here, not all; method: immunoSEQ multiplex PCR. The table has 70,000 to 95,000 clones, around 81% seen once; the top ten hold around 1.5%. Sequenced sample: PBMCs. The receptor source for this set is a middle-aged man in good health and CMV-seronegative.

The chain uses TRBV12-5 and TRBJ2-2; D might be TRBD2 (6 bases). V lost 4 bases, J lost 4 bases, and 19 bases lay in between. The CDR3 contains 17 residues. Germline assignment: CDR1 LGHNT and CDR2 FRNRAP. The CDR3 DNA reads TGTGCTAGTGGTTCCCTCCAGGAGGGCCCGAGCACCGGGGAGCTGTTTTTT. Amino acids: CASGSLQEGPSTGELFF.

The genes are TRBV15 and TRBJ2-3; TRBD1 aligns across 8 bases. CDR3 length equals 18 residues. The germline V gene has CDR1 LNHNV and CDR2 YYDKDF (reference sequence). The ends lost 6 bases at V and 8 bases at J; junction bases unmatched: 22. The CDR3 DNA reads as TGTGCCACCAGTCGAGGGTCAGGGCAGGGGGCTTGGGGATCTACGCAGTATTTT. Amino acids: CATSRGSGQGAWGSTQYF.

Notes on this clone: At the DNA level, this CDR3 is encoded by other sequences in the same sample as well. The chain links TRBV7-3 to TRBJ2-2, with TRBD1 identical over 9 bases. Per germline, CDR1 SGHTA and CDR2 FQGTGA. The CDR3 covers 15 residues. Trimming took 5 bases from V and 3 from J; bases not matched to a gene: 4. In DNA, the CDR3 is TGTGCCAGCAGCCCACAGGGGGCCGACACCGGGGAGCTGTTTTTT. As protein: CASSPQGADTGELFF.

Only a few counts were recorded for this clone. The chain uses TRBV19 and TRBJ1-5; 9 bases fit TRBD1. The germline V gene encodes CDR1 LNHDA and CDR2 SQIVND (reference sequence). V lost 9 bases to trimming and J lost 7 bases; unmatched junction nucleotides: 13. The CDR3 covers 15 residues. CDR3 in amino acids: CASNLQGAVSQPQHF. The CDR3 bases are TGTGCCAGCAATTTACAGGGGGCGGTTTCGCAGCCCCAGCATTTT.

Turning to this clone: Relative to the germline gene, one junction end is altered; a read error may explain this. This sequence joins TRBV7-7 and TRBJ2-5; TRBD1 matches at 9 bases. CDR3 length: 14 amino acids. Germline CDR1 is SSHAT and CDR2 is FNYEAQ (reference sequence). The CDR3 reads CASSPGTGIETQYF. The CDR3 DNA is TGTGCTAGCAGCCCCGGGACAGGGATAGAGACCCAGTACTTC. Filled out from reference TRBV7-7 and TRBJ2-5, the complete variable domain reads GAGVSQSPRYKVTKRGQDVTLRCDPISSHATLYWYQQALGQGPEFLTYFNYEAQPDKSGLPSDRFSAERPEGSISTLTIQRTEQRDSAMYRCASSPGTGIETQYFGPGTRLLVL.

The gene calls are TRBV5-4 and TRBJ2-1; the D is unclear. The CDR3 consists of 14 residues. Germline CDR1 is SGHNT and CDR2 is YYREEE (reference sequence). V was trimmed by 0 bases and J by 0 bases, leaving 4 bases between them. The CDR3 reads CASSLDGSYNEQFF. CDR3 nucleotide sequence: TGTGCCAGCAGCTTGGACGGCTCCTACAATGAGCAGTTCTTC.

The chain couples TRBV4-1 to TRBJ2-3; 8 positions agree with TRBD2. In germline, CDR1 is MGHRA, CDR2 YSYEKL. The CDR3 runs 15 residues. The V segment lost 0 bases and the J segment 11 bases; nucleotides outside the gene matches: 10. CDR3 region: CASSQDYQSGREQYF. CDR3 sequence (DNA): TGCGCCAGCAGCCAAGATTATCAAAGCGGGAGAGAGCAGTATTTT.

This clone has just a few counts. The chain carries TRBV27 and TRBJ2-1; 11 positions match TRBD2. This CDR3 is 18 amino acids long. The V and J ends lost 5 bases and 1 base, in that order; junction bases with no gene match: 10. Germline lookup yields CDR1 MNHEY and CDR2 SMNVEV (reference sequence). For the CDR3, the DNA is TGTGCCAGCAGTCTAGCGGGAGGCCCGCGAACGTCCTACAATGAGCAGTTCTTC. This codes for CASSLAGGPRTSYNEQFF.

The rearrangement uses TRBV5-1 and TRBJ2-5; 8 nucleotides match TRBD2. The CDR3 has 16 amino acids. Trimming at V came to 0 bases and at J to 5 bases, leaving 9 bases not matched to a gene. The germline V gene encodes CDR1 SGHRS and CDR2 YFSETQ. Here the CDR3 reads CASSLVPSGSGETQYF. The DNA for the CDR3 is TGCGCCAGCAGCTTGGTTCCGAGCGGGAGTGGTGAGACCCAGTACTTC.

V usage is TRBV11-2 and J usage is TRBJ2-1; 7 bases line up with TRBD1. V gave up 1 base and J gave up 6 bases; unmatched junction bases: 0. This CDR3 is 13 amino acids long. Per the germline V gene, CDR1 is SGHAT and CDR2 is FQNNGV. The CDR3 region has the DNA TGTGCCAGCAGCTTAGGACAGGGCAATGAGCAGTTCTTC. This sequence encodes CASSLGQGNEQFF.

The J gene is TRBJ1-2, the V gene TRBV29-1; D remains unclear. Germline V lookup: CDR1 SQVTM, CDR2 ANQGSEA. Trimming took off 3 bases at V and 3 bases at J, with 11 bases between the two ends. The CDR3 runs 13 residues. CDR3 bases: TGCAGCGTTGACGGCGGGGAGTACTATGGCTACACCTTC. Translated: CSVDGGEYYGYTF.